This T cell receptor beta chain was sequenced for a study of T cells in Graves' hyperthyroidism and ophthalmopathy. Reasons for excluding patients were uncontrolled infection, other autoimmune disease, pregnancy or lactation. Amplified regions were TCR beta CDR3 sequences from RNA transcripts. First-round RT-PCR with HTBI primers amplified the TCR CDR3 region. Via MiXCR, TCRdb re-called the multiplex PCR reads, giving one row per CDR3 protein. The sample includes a few hundred thousand distinct CDR3 sequences, around 15% of them seen just once. This CDR3 is 14 amino acids long. Per the germline V gene, CDR1 is LNHDA and CDR2 is SQIVND (reference sequence). The ends were cut back, 5 bases at V and 1 base at J, with 11 bases in the middle.

Material: blood. This chain joins TRBV19 and TRBJ1-1; D is undetermined. This clonotype was obtained from a woman in her thirties or forties with Graves' ophthalmopathy. CDR3 DNA sequence: TGTGCCAGTAGTGTCTCCGGGAGGAACACTGAAGCTTTCTTT. Translation gives CASSVSGRNTEAFF.